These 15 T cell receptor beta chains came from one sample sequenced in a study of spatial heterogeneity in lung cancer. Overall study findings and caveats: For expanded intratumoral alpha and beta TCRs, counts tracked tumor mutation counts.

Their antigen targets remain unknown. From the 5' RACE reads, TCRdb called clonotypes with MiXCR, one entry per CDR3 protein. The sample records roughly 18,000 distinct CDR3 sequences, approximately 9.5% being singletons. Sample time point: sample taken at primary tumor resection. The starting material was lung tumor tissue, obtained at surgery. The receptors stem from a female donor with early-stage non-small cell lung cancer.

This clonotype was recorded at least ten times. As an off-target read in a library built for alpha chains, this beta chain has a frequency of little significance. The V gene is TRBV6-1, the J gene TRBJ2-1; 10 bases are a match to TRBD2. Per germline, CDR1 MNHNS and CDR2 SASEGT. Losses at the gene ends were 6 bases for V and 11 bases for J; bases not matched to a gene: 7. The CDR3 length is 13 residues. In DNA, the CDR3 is TGTGCCAGCAGCACCCTACTAGCGGGGAAGCAGTTCTTC. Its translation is CASSTLLAGKQFF.

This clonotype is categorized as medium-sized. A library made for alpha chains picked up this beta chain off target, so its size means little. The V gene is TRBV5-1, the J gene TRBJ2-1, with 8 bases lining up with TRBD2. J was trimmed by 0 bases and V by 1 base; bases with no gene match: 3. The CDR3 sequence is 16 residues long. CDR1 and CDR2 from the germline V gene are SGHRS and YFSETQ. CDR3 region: CASSLPSGGSYNEQFF. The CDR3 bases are TGCGCCAGCAGCTTGCCCAGCGGGGGCTCCTACAATGAGCAGTTCTTC.

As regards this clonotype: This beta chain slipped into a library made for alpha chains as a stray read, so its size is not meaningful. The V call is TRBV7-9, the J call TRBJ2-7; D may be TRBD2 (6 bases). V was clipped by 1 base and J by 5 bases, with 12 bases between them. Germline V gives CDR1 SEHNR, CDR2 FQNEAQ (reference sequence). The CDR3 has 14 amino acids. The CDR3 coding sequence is TGTGCCAGCAGCTTAGGCGGGGACTTACACGAGCAGTACTTC. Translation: CASSLGGDLHEQYF.

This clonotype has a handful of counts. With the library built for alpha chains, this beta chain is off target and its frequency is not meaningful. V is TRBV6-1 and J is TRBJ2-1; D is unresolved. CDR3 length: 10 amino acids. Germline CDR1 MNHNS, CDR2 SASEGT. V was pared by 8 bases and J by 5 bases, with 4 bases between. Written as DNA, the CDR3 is TGTGCCAGCGGTCACAATGAGCAGTTCTTC. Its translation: CASGHNEQFF.

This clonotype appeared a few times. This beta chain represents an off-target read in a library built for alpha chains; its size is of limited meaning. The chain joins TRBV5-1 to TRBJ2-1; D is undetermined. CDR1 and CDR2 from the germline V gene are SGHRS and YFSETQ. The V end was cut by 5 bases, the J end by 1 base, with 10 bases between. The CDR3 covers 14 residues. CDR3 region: CASSFSRSYNEQFF. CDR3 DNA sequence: TGCGCCAGCAGTTTCTCTCGGTCCTACAATGAGCAGTTCTTC.

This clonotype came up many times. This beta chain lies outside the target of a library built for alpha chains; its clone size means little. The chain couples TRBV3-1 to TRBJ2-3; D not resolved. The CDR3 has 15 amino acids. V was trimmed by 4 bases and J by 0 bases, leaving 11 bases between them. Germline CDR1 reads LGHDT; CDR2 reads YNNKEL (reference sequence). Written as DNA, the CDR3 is TGTGCCAGCAGCCGCCAGCCAGCTAGCACAGATACGCAGTATTTT. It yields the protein CASSRQPASTDTQYF.

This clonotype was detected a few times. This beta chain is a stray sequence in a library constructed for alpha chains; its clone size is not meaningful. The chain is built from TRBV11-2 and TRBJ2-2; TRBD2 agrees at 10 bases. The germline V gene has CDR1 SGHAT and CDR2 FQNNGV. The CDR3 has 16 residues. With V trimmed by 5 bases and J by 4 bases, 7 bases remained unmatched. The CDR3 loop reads CASSLVSSGGTGELFF. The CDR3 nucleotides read TGTGCCAGCAGCCTCGTCTCTAGCGGGGGCACCGGGGAGCTGTTTTTT.

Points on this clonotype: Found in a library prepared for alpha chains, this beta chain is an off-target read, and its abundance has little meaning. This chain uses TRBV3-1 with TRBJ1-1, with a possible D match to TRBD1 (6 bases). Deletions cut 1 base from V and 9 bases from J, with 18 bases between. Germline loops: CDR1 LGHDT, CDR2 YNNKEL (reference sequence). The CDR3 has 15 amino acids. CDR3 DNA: TGTGCCAGCAGCCAAGGAGGGGGGCTGTGGATTCAAGCTTTCTTT. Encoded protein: CASSQGGGLWIQAFF.

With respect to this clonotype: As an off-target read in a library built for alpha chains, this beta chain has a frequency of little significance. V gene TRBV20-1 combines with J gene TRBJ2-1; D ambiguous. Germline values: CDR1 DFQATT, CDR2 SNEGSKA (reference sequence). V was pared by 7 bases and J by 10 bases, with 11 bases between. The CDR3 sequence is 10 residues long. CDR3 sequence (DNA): TGCAGTGTCACGGATTTCGAGCAGTTCTTC. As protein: CSVTDFEQFF.

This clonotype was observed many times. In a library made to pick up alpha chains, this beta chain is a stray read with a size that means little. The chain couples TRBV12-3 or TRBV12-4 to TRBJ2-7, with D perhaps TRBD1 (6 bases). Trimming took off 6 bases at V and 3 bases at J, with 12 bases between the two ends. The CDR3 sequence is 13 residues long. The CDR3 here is CASSKQGNYEQYF. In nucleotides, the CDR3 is TGTGCCAGCAGCAAACAGGGTAACTACGAGCAGTACTTC.

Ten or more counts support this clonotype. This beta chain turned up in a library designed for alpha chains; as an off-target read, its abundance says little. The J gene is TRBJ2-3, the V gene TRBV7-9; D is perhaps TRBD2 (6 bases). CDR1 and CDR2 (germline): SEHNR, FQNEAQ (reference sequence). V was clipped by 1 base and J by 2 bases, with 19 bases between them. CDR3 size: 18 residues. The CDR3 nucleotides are TGTGCCAGCAGCTTAGACTGGCGAGCGGGCGACCCCACAGATACGCAGTATTTT. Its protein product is CASSLDWRAGDPTDTQYF.

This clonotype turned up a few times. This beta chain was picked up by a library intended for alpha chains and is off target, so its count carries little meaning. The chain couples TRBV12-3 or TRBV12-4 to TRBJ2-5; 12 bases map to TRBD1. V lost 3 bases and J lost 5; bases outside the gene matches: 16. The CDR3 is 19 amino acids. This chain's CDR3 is CASSFTRPGTGGGRETQYF. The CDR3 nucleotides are TGTGCCAGCAGTTTTACCCGTCCCGGGACAGGGGGCGGTAGGGAGACCCAGTACTTC.

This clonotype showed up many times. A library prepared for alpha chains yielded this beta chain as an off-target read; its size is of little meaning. CDR3: CASSQGWRDEQFF. DNA of the CDR3: TGCGCCAGCAGCCAGGGTTGGCGGGATGAGCAGTTCTTC. This chain uses TRBV4-3 with TRBJ2-1; perhaps TRBD2 as D (5 bases). V shed 3 bases and J shed 8 bases, with 11 bases lying between them. The CDR3 loop spans 13 amino acids. In germline, CDR1 is LGHNA, CDR2 YSLEER.

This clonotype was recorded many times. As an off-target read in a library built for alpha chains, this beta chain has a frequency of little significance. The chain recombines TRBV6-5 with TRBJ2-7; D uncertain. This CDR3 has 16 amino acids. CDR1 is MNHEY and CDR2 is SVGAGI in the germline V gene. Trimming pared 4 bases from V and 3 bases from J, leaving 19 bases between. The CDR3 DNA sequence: TGTGCCAGCAGTTCGGCCCGCAGTCTAGTGGTCTACGAGCAGTACTTC. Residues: CASSSARSLVVYEQYF.

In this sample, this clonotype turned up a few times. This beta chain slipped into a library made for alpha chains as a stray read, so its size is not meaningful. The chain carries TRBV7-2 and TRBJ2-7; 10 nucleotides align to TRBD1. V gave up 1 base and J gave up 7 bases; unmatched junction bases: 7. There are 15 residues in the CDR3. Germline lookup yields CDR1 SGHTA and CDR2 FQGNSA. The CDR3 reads CASSLEGQGYREQYF. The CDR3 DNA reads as TGTGCCAGCAGCTTAGAGGGACAGGGGTATAGAGAGCAGTACTTC.